The clone carrying this TCR beta chain has just a few counts. This sample is drawn from a study of blood T cells in healthy people across ages. The authors ran a second PCR of 7 to 11 cycles using a sample-barcoded 5' primer and a J-beta primer mix. TCRdb called the 5' RACE reads again in MiXCR, with one record for every CDR3 protein. Among some 1.5 million distinct CDR3 sequences listed, roughly 27% were seen once. CDR3 length: 15 amino acids. CDR1 and CDR2 from the germline V gene are MNHNY and SVGAGI (reference sequence). Trimming cost V 5 bases and J 0 bases, with 14 bases left between them. Sequenced material: blood. The V call is TRBV6-6, the J call TRBJ2-7; no firm D call. This TCR derives from a young woman in good health. CDR3 sequence reads: CASSNNVRDSYEQYF. The DNA of the CDR3 is TGTGCCAGCAGTAACAACGTTAGGGACTCCTACGAGCAGTACTTC.